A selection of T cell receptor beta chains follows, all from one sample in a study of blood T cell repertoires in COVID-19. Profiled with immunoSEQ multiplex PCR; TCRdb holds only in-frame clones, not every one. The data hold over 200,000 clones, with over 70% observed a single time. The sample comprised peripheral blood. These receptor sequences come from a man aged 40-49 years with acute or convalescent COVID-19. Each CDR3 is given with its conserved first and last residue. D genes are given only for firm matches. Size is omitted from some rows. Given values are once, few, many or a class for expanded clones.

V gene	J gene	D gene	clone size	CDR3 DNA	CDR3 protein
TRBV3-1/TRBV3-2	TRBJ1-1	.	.	TGTGCCAGCAGCCAAGATACACAGTCCGTAACTTTCTTT	CASSQDTQSVTFF
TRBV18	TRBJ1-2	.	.	TGTGCCAGCTCACCGGATGCGGGCTATGGCTACACCTTC	CASSPDAGYGYTF
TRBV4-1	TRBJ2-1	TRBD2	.	TGCGCCAGCAGCCAATTGACTAGCGGGTACAATGAGCAGTTCTTC	CASSQLTSGYNEQFF
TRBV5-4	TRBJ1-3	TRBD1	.	TGTGCCAGCAGCAAAGGACAGGGGTTCTCTGGAAACACCATATATTTT	CASSKGQGFSGNTIYF
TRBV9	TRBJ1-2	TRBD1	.	TGTGCCAGCAGCCAACCATTCACTCGGACAGGGTGGCGAGACTACACCTTC	CASSQPFTRTGWRDYTF
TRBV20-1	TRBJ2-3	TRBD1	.	TGCAGCCCAGGGGGATATACGCAGTATTTT	CSPGGYTQYF
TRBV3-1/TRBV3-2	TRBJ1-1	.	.	TGTGCCAGCAGCCAACTGGTCAGGGACACTGAAGCTTTCTTT	CASSQLVRDTEAFF
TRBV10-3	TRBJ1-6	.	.	TGTGCCATCAGCATCGAGGTGGATTCACCCCTCCACTTT	CAISIEVDSPLHF
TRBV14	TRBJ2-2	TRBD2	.	TGTGCCAGCAGCCAAGAAAGAGCGGGAATACCGAACACCGGGGAGCTGTTTTTT	CASSQERAGIPNTGELFF
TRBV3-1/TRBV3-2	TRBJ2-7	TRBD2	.	TGTGCCAGCAGCCAAGTACCCCCCTCACTAGCGGGAGGCCGCTACGAGCAGTACTTC	CASSQVPPSLAGGRYEQYF
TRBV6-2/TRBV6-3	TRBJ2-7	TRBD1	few	TGTGCCAGCAGCGGGACAGGGCGCCCCTACGAGCAGTACTTC	CASSGTGRPYEQYF
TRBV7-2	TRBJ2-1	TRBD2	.	TGTGCCAGCAGCTTAACGGGAGGGAAATACAATGAGCAGTTCTTC	CASSLTGGKYNEQFF
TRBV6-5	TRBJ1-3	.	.	TGTGCCAGCAGTTACTCGGCAGGCCTCTCTGGAAACACCATATATTTT	CASSYSAGLSGNTIYF
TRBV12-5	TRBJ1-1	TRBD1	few	TGTGCTAGTGGAACCACAGGGGCACCGAACACTGAAGCTTTCTTT	CASGTTGAPNTEAFF
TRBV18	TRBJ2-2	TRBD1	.	TGTGCCAGCTCACTACAGGGGATCACCGGGGAGCTGTTTTTT	CASSLQGITGELFF
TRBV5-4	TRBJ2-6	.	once	TGTGCCAGCAGCTCGCACACCACTGGGGCCAACGTCCTGACTTTC	CASSSHTTGANVLTF
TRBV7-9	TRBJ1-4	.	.	TGTGCCAGCAGCTTTGGGGCAAGAGTTAATGAAAAACTGTTTTTT	CASSFGARVNEKLFF
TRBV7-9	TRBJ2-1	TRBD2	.	TGTGCCAGTTTGACTAGCGGGAGTTATGAGCAGTTCTTC	CASLTSGSYEQFF
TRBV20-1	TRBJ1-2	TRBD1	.	TGCAGTGCTAGTATAGCAGGGGGAAGTGGCTACACCTTC	CSASIAGGSGYTF
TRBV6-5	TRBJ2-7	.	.	TGTGCCAGCAGTTTTTTAAGTAGCGGCTCCTACGAGCAGTACTTC	CASSFLSSGSYEQYF
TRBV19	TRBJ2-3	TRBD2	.	TGTGCCAGTAGTCCCCCTAGCGGGAGTGTGGATACGCAGTATTTT	CASSPPSGSVDTQYF
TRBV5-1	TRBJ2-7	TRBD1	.	TGCGCCAGCAGCTCCCCGGGACAGAACTACGAGCAGTACTTC	CASSSPGQNYEQYF
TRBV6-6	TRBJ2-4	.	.	TGTGCCAGCAGCCTCGTCAGGTCCTCGGAAAACATTCAGTACTTC	CASSLVRSSENIQYF
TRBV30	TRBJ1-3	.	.	TGTGCCTGGTCTACGCTTGGCGGTTTCTCTGGAAACACCATATATTTT	CAWSTLGGFSGNTIYF
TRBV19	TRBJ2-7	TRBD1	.	TGTGCCAGTAGTGCCAGGGGGACCTACGAGCAGTACTTC	CASSARGTYEQYF
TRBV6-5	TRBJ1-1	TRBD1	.	TGTGCCAGCAGTTATCACACAGGGGAGGCTTTCTTT	CASSYHTGEAFF
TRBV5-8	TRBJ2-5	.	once	TGTGCCAGCAGCTTAAACGACTGGGCGGGCCAAGAGACCCAGTACTTC	CASSLNDWAGQETQYF
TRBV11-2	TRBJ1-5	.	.	TGTGCCAGCAGCGCACAGGAAAATCAGCCCCAGCATTTT	CASSAQENQPQHF
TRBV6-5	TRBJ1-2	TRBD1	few	TGTGCCAGCATATTGGGGGACAGGGCCTATGGCTACACCTTC	CASILGDRAYGYTF
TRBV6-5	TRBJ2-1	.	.	TGTGCCAGCAGAAGCGGAGGACCGTCCTACAATGAGCAGTTCTTC	CASRSGGPSYNEQFF
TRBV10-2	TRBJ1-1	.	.	TGCGCCAGCAGTGACTCGACGACCGGGAAAGCTTTCTTT	CASSDSTTGKAFF
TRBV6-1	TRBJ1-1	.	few	TGTGCCAGCAGTGAGCAGGGGAACACTGAAGCTTTCTTT	CASSEQGNTEAFF
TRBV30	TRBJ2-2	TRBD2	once	TGTGCCTGGACAGCGGGAAGGAACACCGGGGAGCTGTTTTTT	CAWTAGRNTGELFF
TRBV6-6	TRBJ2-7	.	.	TGTGCCAGCAGTTACTCCCCCGACAGGCCAGCCTACGAGCAGTACTTC	CASSYSPDRPAYEQYF
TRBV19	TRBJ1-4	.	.	TGTGCCAGTAGTCCCGGGGGGCCGGAAAAACTGTTTTTT	CASSPGGPEKLFF
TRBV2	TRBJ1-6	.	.	TGTGCCAGCAGTGACCCGGTTAGGAGAGGCTCACCCCTCCACTTT	CASSDPVRRGSPLHF
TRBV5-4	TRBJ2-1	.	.	TGTGCCACCACCCCCCCCGGGTACAATGAGCAGTTCTTC	CATTPPGYNEQFF
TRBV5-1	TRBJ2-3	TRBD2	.	TGCGCCAGCACCGTAGTAGCGGGAGGTCGAGATACGCAGTATTTT	CASTVVAGGRDTQYF
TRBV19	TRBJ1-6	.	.	TGTGCCAGTAGTTTCCGGGAGGCACCCCTCCACTTT	CASSFREAPLHF
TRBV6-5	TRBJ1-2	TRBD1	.	TGTGCCAGCAGTCTTTATAAGGACAGGTCCTATGGCTACACCTTC	CASSLYKDRSYGYTF
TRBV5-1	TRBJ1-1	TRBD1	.	TGCGCCAGCAGGGGGACAGGGGGCCCCACTGAAGCTTTCTTT	CASRGTGGPTEAFF
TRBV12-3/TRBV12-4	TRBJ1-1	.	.	TGTGCCAGCAGTTTAGGGGGGGGAACTGAAGCTTTCTTT	CASSLGGGTEAFF
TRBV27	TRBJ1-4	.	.	TGTGCCAGCAGTTCGTCCCGGGACATAAACGAAAAACTGTTTTTT	CASSSSRDINEKLFF
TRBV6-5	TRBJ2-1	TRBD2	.	TGTGCCAGCAGTCCCGGGACTAGCGGGAGATCTGAGCAGTTCTTC	CASSPGTSGRSEQFF
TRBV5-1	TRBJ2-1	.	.	TGCGCCAGCAGCTTGAATCGTTACAATGAGCAGTTCTTC	CASSLNRYNEQFF
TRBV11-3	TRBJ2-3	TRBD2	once	TGTGCCAGCAGCTCGGGGACTAGCGGGAGCTCAGATACGCAGTATTTT	CASSSGTSGSSDTQYF
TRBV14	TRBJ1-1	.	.	TGTGCCAGCAGCCACCTTTCTTCGAACACTGAAGCTTTCTTT	CASSHLSSNTEAFF
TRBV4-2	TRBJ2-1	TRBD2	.	TGTGCCAGCAGCCAAGAGACTAGCTACTCCTACAATGAGCAGTTCTTC	CASSQETSYSYNEQFF
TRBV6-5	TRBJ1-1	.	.	TGTGCCAGCAGTACAGACACAGGGAACACTGAAGCTTTCTTT	CASSTDTGNTEAFF
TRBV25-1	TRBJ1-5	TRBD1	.	TGTGCCAGCAGCCCCCGGACAGGGATTCAGCCCCAGCATTTT	CASSPRTGIQPQHF
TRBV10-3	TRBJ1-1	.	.	TGTGCCATCACACAGGGAGGGCACACTGAAGCTTTCTTT	CAITQGGHTEAFF
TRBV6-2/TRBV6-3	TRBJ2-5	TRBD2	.	TGTGCCAGCAGTTACTCCCGATCGGGGGGGCGAGAGACCCAGTACTTC	CASSYSRSGGRETQYF
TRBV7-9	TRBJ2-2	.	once	TGTGCCAGCAGTCTATCGGGGAGATACACCGGGGAGCTGTTTTTT	CASSLSGRYTGELFF
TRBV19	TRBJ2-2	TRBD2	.	TGTGCCACTCTGGATGGACTAGCGGGAGGGCTAGGCGGGGAGCTGTTTTTT	CATLDGLAGGLGGELFF